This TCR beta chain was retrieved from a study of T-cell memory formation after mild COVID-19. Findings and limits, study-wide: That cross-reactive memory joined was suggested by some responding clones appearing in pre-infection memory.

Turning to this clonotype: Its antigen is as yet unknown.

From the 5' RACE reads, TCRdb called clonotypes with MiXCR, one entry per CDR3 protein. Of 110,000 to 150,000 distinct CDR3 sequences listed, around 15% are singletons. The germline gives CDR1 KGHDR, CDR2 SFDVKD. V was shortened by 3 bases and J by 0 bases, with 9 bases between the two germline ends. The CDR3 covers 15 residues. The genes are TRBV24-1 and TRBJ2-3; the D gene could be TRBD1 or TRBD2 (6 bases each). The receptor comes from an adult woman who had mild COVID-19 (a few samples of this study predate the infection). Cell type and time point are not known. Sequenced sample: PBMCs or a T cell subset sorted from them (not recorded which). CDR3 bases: TGTGCCACCAGTGATGCGGGACAAAGCACAGATACGCAGTATTTT. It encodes CATSDAGQSTDTQYF.